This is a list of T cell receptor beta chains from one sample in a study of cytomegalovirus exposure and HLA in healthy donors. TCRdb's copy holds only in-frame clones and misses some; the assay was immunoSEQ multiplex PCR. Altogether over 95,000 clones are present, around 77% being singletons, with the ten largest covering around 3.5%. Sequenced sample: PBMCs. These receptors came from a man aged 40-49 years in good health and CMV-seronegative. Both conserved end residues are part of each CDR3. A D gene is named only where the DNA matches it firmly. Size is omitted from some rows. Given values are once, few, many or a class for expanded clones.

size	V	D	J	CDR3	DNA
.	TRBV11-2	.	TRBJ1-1	CASSLAPGDNTEAFF	TGTGCCAGCAGCTTAGCCCCAGGGGATAACACTGAAGCTTTCTTT
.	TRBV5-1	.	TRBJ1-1	CASSTGPTGYTEAFF	TGCGCCAGCAGCACCGGACCCACAGGGTACACTGAAGCTTTCTTT
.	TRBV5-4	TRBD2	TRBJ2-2	CASSVASGGGTGELFF	TGTGCCAGCAGCGTAGCTAGCGGGGGGGGCACCGGGGAGCTGTTTTTT
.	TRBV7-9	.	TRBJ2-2	CASTLDLVTGELFF	TGTGCCAGCACTCTAGATTTAGTCACCGGGGAGCTGTTTTTT
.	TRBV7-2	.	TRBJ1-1	CASSFRIRTEAFF	TGTGCCAGCAGCTTTCGCATTAGAACTGAAGCTTTCTTT
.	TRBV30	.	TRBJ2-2	CAWSVGGNTGELFF	TGTGCCTGGAGTGTGGGGGGGAACACCGGGGAGCTGTTTTTT
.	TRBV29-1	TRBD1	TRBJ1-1	CSVTTGGGTEAFF	TGCAGCGTCACCACAGGGGGCGGCACTGAAGCTTTCTTT
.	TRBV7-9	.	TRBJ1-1	CASSFVWAGKTEAFF	TGTGCCAGCAGCTTCGTCTGGGCAGGGAAGACTGAAGCTTTCTTT
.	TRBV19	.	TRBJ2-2	CASSIVEGRAGELFF	TGTGCCAGTAGTATAGTCGAGGGAAGGGCCGGGGAGCTGTTTTTT
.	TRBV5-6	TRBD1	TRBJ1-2	CASSTGQGYGYTF	TGTGCCAGCAGCACGGGACAGGGGTATGGCTACACCTTC
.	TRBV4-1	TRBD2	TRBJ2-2	CASSPEGLAGGPDTGELFF	TGCGCCAGCAGCCCAGAGGGACTAGCGGGAGGGCCTGACACCGGGGAGCTGTTTTTT
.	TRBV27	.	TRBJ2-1	CASSLSQGSYNEQFF	TGTGCCAGCAGTTTATCTCAGGGCTCATACAATGAGCAGTTCTTC
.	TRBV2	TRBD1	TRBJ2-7	CASSGDRGSYGQYF	TGTGCCAGCAGCGGGGACAGGGGGTCCTACGGGCAGTACTTC
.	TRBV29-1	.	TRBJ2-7	CSVIPSGVIYEQYF	TGCAGCGTTATCCCTTCCGGGGTAATCTACGAGCAGTACTTC
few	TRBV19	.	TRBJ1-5	CASSIASRGNQPQHF	TGTGCCAGTAGTATAGCGAGTCGGGGAAATCAGCCCCAGCATTTT
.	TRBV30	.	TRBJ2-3	CAFSGTSTDTQYF	TGTGCCTTTTCAGGGACTAGCACAGATACGCAGTATTTT
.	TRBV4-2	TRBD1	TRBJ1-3	CASSLRSDRTTLRNTIYF	TGTGCCAGCAGCCTTAGATCGGACAGGACTACTCTGAGAAACACCATATATTTT
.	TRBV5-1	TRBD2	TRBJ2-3	CASSLAGTSGSTDTQYF	TGCGCCAGCAGCTTGGCCGGGACTAGCGGGAGCACAGATACGCAGTATTTT
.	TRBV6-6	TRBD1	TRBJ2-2	CASSSRQGGTGELFF	TGTGCCAGCAGTTCCAGACAGGGTGGGACCGGGGAGCTGTTTTTT
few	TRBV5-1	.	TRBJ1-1	CASSLGQLYTEAFF	TGCGCCAGCAGCTTGGGACAGCTCTACACTGAAGCTTTCTTT
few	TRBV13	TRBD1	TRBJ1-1	CASSLFGQGYTGTEAFF	TGTGCCAGCAGCTTATTTGGACAGGGATATACGGGCACTGAAGCTTTCTTT
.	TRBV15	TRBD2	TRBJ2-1	CATSREFSGTSGYNEQFF	TGTGCCACCAGCAGAGAATTTTCAGGGACTAGCGGTTACAATGAGCAGTTCTTC
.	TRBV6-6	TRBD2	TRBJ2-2	CASSGPRGGNTGELFF	TGTGCCAGCAGTGGACCCCGGGGGGGTAACACCGGGGAGCTGTTTTTT